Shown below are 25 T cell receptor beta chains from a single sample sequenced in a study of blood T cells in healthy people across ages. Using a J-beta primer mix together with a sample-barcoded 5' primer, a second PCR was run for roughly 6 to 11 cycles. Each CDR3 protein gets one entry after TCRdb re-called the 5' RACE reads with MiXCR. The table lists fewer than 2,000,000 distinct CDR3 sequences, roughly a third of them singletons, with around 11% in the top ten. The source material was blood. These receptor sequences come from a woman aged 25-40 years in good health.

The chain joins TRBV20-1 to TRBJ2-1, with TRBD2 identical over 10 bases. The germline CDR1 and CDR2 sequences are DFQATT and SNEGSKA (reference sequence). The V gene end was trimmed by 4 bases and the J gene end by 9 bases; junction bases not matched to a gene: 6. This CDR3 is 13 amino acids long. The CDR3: CSATPSGSSEQFF. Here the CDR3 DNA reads TGCAGTGCTACACCTAGCGGGAGTTCTGAGCAGTTCTTC.

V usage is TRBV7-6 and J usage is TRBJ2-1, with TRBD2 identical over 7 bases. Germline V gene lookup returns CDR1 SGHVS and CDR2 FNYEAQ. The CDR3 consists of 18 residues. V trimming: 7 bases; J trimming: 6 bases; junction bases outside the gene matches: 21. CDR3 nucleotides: TGTGCCAGCACTTCCTACCCCCGGGCGGGAGAACCGGGCAATGAGCAGTTCTTC. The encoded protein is CASTSYPRAGEPGNEQFF.

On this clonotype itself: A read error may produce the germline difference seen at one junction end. The CDR3 is CVSSLVPQDGGADTQYF. The CDR3 coding sequence is TGCGTCAGCAGCTTGGTGCCTCAAGACGGGGGCGCAGATACGCAGTATTTT. The gene calls are TRBV5-1 and TRBJ2-3; D may correspond to TRBD1 or TRBD2 (6 bases each). The V gene's germline CDR1 is SGHRS and CDR2 YFSETQ. The CDR3 spans 17 residues.

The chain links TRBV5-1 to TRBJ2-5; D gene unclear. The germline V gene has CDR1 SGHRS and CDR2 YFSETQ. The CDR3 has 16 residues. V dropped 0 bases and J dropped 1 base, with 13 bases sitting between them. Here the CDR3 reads CASSLGVGTIQETQYF. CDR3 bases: TGCGCCAGCAGCTTGGGTGTGGGCACTATCCAAGAGACCCAGTACTTC.

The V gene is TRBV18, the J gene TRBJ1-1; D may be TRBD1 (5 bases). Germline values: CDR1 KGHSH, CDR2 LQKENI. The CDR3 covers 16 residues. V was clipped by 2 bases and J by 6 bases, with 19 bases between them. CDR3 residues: CASSPYSRELGPEAFF. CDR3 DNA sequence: TGTGCCAGCTCACCATACAGCCGGGAGCTGGGACCTGAAGCTTTCTTT.

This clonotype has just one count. The CDR3 nucleotides are TGTGCCAGCGCCAGACCGGGAAACATTCAGTACTTC. Protein: CASARPGNIQYF. J is TRBJ2-4 and V is TRBV27; D remains ambiguous. Germline V gives CDR1 MNHEY, CDR2 SMNVEV (reference sequence). V lost 8 bases and J lost 6, with 11 bases in between. The CDR3 extends over 12 amino acids.

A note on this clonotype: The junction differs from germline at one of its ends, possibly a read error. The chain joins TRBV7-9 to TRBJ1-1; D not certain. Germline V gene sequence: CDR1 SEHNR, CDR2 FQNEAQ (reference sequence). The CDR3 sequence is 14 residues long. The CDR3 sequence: CTSSLASENTEAFF. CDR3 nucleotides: TGTACCAGCAGCTTAGCTTCGGAGAACACTGAAGCTTTCTTT.

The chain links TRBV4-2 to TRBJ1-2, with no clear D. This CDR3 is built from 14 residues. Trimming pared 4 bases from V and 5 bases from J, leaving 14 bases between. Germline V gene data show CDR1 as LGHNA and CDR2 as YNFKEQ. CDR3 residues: CASSRDRADYGYTF. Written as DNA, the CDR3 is TGTGCCAGCAGCCGAGATAGGGCAGATTATGGCTACACCTTC.

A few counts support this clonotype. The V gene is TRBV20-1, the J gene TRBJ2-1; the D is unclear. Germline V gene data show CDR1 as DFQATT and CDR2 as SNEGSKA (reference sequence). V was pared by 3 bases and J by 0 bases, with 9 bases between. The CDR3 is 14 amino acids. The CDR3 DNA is TGCAGTGCTAGTTTTGGTAACTCCTACAATGAGCAGTTCTTC. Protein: CSASFGNSYNEQFF.

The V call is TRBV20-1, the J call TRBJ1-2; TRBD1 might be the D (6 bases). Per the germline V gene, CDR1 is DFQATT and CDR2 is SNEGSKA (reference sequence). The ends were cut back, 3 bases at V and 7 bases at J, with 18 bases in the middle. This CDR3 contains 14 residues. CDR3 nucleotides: TGCAGTGCTAGGCGGCTAGGACAGTTGTGTGGCTACACCTTC. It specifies CSARRLGQLCGYTF.

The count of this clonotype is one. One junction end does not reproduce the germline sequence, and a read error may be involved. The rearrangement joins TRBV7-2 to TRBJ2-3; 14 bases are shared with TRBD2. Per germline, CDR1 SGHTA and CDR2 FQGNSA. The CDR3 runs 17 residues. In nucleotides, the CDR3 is TGTGTCAGCAGCTCGGGACTAGCGGGGGTCCGTACAGATACGCAGTATTTT. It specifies CVSSSGLAGVRTDTQYF.

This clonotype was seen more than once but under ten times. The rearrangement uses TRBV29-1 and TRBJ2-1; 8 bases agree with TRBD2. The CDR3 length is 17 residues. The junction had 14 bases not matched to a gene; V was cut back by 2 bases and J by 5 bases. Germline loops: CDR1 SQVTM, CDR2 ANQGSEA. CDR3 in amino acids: CSVEIGRPGLGNNEQFF. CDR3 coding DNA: TGCAGCGTTGAAATCGGCCGGCCGGGACTAGGAAACAATGAGCAGTTCTTC.

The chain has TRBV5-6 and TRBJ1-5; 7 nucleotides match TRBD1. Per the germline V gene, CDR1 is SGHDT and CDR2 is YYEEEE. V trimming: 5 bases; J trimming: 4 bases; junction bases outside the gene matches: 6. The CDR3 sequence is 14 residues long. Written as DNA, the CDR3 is TGTGCCAGCAGACAGGGGAGGGAGAATCAGCCCCAGCATTTT. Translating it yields CASRQGRENQPQHF.

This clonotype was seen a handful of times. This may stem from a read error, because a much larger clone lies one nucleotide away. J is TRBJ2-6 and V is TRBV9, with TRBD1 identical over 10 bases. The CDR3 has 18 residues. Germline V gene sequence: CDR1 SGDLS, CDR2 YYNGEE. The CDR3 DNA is TGTGCCAGCAGCGCCTTGACAGGGGGCTACTCTGGGGCCAGCGTCCTGACTTTC. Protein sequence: CASSALTGGYSGASVLTF. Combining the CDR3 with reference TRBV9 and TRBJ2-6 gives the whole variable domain DSGVTQTPKHLITATGQRVTLRCSPRSGDLSVYWYQQSLDQGLQFLIQYYNGEERAKGNILERFSAQQFPDLHSELNLSSLELGDSALYFCASSALTGGYSGASVLTFGAGSRLTVL.

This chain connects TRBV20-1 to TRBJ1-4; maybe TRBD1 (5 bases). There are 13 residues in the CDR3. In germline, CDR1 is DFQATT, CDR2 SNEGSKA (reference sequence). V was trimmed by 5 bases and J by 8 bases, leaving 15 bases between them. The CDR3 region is CSAHTDSGEKLFF. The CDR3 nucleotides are TGCAGTGCTCATACTGACAGCGGGGAAAAACTGTTTTTT.

Written as DNA, the CDR3 is TGCGCCAGCAGCCCTAAATCGTTGAGCCGTCATAGCTCCTACAATGAGCAGTTCTTC. This codes for CASSPKSLSRHSSYNEQFF. The V and J genes are TRBV4-1 and TRBJ2-1; D not resolved. Germline-derived CDR1 and CDR2 are MGHRA and YSYEKL. The CDR3 loop spans 19 amino acids. V shed 4 bases and J shed 0 bases, with 22 bases lying between them.

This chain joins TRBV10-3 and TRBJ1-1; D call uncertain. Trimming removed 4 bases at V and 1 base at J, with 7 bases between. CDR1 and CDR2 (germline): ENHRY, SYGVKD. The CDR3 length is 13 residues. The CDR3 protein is CAISGGGNTEAFF. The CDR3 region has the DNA TGTGCCATCAGTGGCGGCGGGAACACTGAAGCTTTCTTT.

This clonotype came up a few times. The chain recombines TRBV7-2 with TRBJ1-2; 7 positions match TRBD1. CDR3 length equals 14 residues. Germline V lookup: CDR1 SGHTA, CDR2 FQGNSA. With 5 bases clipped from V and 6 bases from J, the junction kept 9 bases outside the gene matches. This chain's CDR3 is CASSPKRQGNGYTF. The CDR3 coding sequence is TGTGCCAGCAGCCCTAAGCGACAGGGAAATGGCTACACCTTC.

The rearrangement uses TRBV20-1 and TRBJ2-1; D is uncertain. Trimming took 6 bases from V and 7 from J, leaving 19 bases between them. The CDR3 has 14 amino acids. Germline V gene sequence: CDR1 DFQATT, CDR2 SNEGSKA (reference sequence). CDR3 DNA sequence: TGCAGTGCGCAACTATGGGCCGGCAGTAATGAGCAGTTCTTC. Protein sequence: CSAQLWAGSNEQFF.

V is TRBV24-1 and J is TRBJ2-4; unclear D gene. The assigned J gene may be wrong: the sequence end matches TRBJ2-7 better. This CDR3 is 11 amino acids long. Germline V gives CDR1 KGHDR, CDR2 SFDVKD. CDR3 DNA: TGTGCCACCAGTGATTGGGACGAGCAGTACTTC. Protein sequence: CATSDWDEQYF.

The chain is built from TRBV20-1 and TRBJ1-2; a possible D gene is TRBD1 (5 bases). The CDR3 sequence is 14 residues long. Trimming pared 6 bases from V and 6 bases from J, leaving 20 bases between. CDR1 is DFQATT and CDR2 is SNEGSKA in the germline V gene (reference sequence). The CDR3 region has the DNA TGCAGTGCGGAATCCGGGACCTTTTCAAATGGCTACACCTTC. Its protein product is CSAESGTFSNGYTF.

This CDR3 reads CASSEARGFSGEQYF. The CDR3 bases are TGTGCCAGCAGTGAAGCGCGTGGGTTTTCGGGGGAGCAGTACTTC. The V and J genes are TRBV2 and TRBJ2-7, with D possibly being TRBD2 (5 bases). The CDR3 runs 15 residues. Germline lookup yields CDR1 SNHLY and CDR2 FYNNEI. The germline V and J ends were trimmed by 0 bases and 7 bases, with 16 bases remaining between them.

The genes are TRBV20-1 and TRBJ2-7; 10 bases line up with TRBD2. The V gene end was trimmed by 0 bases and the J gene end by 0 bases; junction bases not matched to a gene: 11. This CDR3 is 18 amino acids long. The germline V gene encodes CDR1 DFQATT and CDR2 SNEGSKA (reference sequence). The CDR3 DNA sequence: TGCAGTGCTAGAGATCCTAGCGGGGGTGATAGATTCTCCTACGAGCAGTACTTC. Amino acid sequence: CSARDPSGGDRFSYEQYF.

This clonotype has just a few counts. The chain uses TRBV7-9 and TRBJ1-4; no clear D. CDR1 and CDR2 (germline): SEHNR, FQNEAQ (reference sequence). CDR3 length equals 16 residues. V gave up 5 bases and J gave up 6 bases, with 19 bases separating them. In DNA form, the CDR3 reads TGTGCCAGCAGCCCTCTGCCACGTAGTTCCCATGAAAAACTGTTTTTT. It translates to CASSPLPRSSHEKLFF.

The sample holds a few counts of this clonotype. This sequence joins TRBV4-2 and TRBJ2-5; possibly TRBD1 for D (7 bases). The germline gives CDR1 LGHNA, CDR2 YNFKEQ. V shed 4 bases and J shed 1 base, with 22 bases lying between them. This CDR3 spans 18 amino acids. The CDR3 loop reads CASSPAGGNIQFQETQYF. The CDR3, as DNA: TGTGCCAGCAGCCCCGCAGGGGGGAACATCCAATTCCAAGAGACCCAGTACTTC.